Shown below are 8 T cell receptor beta chains from a single sample sequenced in a study of T cell repertoires in cytomegalovirus infection (dated 2019 in TCRdb). The instrument was an Illumina HiSeq 1500. The public sequencing data were trimmed at Q25 with fastp and processed into clonotypes with MiXCR by TCRdb, which kept only in-frame beta chains. Records with the same CDR3 protein are collapsed into one entry carrying the most frequent genes and DNA. The sample yields about 740,000 distinct CDR3 sequences; about 40% were counted once. Clones ranked in the top ten supply more than 2.5% of the sample. The sample consisted of PBMCs. Receptors were obtained from a human donor in good health (CMV status not recorded). Some clones in this sample may be carry-over from other donors' samples.

This clonotype was seen repeatedly, ten times or more. The chain joins TRBV7-9 to TRBJ1-1, with TRBD1 as a possible D gene (6 bases). The CDR3 contains 16 residues. The germline V and J ends were trimmed by 8 bases and 0 bases, with 19 bases remaining between them. Germline CDR1 reads SEHNR; CDR2 reads FQNEAQ (reference sequence). The CDR3 bases are TGTGCCAGCTGGGACCTTCAAGGGACAATGAACACTGAAGCTTTCTTT. It codes for CASWDLQGTMNTEAFF.

The chain combines TRBV5-1 with TRBJ2-1, with 8 bases aligning to TRBD1. From germline, CDR1 is SGHRS and CDR2 YFSETQ. The CDR3 loop spans 18 amino acids. V lost 3 bases and J lost 0; bases outside the gene matches: 11. The CDR3 protein is CASSSTQGAVSSYNEQFF. The CDR3 DNA reads TGCGCCAGCAGCTCAACGCAGGGGGCGGTTAGCTCCTACAATGAGCAGTTCTTC.

This sequence joins TRBV28 and TRBJ2-3, with 11 bases matching TRBD2. Per the germline V gene, CDR1 is MDHEN and CDR2 is SYDVKM. Germline trimming cut 2 bases from V and 2 bases from J; bases unmatched to any gene: 9. This CDR3 region has 18 residues. The CDR3 nucleotides read TGTGCCAGCAGTTTAACTTTGGCTAGCGGGGGGTACACAGATACGCAGTATTTT. Protein: CASSLTLASGGYTDTQYF.

This clonotype has only a few counts. The rearrangement uses TRBV6-1 and TRBJ2-7, with 8 bases identical to TRBD1. V gave up 1 base and J gave up 3 bases; unmatched junction bases: 11. CDR3 length equals 17 residues. Looked up from germline, CDR1 is MNHNS and CDR2 is SASEGT. CDR3 DNA sequence: TGTGCCAGCAGTGAAGATTGGGGCAGGGGGCAATTCTACGAGCAGTACTTC. Translating gives CASSEDWGRGQFYEQYF.

This clonotype turned up a few times. The V call is TRBV28, the J call TRBJ1-1; a weak D match, TRBD1 (5 bases). The germline V and J ends were trimmed by 2 bases and 1 base, with 23 bases remaining between them. Germline V gives CDR1 MDHEN, CDR2 SYDVKM. CDR3 length: 19 residues. The CDR3 sequence: CASSLNPRRVQATNTEAFF. In DNA form, the CDR3 reads TGTGCCAGCAGTTTAAATCCCCGCAGGGTCCAAGCAACGAACACTGAAGCTTTCTTT.

V and J are TRBV2 and TRBJ1-5; maybe TRBD1 (6 bases). The length of the CDR3 is 16 residues. Trimming took 2 bases from V and 0 from J, leaving 11 bases between them. Looked up from germline, CDR1 is SNHLY and CDR2 is FYNNEI. This CDR3 reads CASSETGPYSNQPQHF. CDR3 DNA sequence: TGTGCCAGCAGTGAAACAGGGCCCTATAGCAATCAGCCCCAGCATTTT.

This clonotype was seen many times. The V and J genes are TRBV7-8 and TRBJ1-3; TRBD1 agrees at 8 bases. This CDR3 is built from 15 residues. Trimming took 4 bases from V and 3 from J; bases not matched to a gene: 5. Germline CDR1 reads SGHVS; CDR2 reads FQNEAQ. The CDR3: CASSSTGTGGNTIYF. CDR3 nucleotide sequence: TGTGCCAGCAGCTCCACCGGGACAGGTGGAAACACCATATATTTT. Variable domain in full (rest from reference TRBV7-8 and TRBJ1-3): GAGVSQSPRYKVAKRGQDVALRCDPISGHVSLFWYQQALGQGPEFLTYFQNEAQLDKSGLPSDRFFAERPEGSVSTLKIQRTQQEDSAVYLCASSSTGTGGNTIYFGEGSWLTVV.

Concerning this clonotype itself: One junction end does not reproduce the germline sequence, and a read error may be involved. This chain connects TRBV7-2 to TRBJ1-6, with 10 bases lining up with TRBD1. The CDR3 runs 16 residues. Looked up from germline, CDR1 is SGHTA and CDR2 is FQGNSA. This CDR3 reads CASSPRDRGSNSPLQF. CDR3 DNA: TGTGCCAGCAGCCCCCGGGACAGGGGTAGTAATTCACCCCTCCAATTT.